These T cell receptor beta chains were read from a single sample in a study of T cells after posttransplantation cyclophosphamide. Data came from immunoSEQ multiplex PCR; TCRdb stores just in-frame clones and leaves some out. Seen here are over 20,000 clones, approximately 98% observed once, and the top ten hold about 0.13%. The sequencing sample was made of naive CD8+ T cells sorted from PBMCs. The receptors stem from a man aged 35-49 years in good health, CMV-negative, and a related stem cell transplant donor. CDR3s include the opening cysteine and the closing phenylalanine or tryptophan. Fields, in order: J gene, CDR3 length, V gene, CDR3 protein.

j_call: TRBJ2-7; cdr3_length: 13; v_call: TRBV27; cdr3_aa: CASSWDRAREQYF
j_call: TRBJ2-1; cdr3_length: 13; v_call: TRBV7-9; cdr3_aa: CASRNGAHNEQFF
j_call: TRBJ1-5; cdr3_length: 14; v_call: TRBV4-1; cdr3_aa: CASSQPDSNQPQHF
j_call: TRBJ1-5; cdr3_length: 17; v_call: TRBV2; cdr3_aa: CASSRFKGNRFGQPQHF
j_call: TRBJ1-5; cdr3_length: 13; v_call: TRBV28; cdr3_aa: CASSGTVYQPQHF
j_call: TRBJ2-7; cdr3_length: 14; v_call: TRBV6-1; cdr3_aa: CASHEGTAIYEQYF
j_call: TRBJ2-5; cdr3_length: 15; v_call: TRBV6-5; cdr3_aa: CASSTSAGVGETQYF
j_call: TRBJ1-5; cdr3_length: 15; v_call: TRBV5-6; cdr3_aa: CASSLWGGSNQPQHF
j_call: TRBJ2-1; cdr3_length: 14; v_call: TRBV29-1; cdr3_aa: CSVEASGTPNEQFF
j_call: TRBJ2-7; cdr3_length: 15; v_call: TRBV9; cdr3_aa: CASSVGGSGSSEQYF
j_call: TRBJ1-5; cdr3_length: 16; v_call: TRBV27; cdr3_aa: CASRLEGQGSNQPQHF
j_call: TRBJ1-4; cdr3_length: 15; v_call: TRBV11-2; cdr3_aa: CASSLETGRGEKLFF
j_call: TRBJ1-4; cdr3_length: 15; v_call: TRBV5-6; cdr3_aa: CASSFLQGGNEKLFF
j_call: TRBJ2-5; cdr3_length: 15; v_call: TRBV4-1; cdr3_aa: CASSQDLTGGETQYF
j_call: TRBJ2-5; cdr3_length: 15; v_call: TRBV4-1; cdr3_aa: CASSLKSGRGETQYF
j_call: TRBJ2-3; cdr3_length: 15; v_call: TRBV4-1; cdr3_aa: CASSQAGTITDTQYF